The table lists the clone carrying this TCR beta chain with many counts. This record belongs to a study of naive and memory T cell subsets. Germline V gene lookup returns CDR1 DFQATT and CDR2 SNEGSKA (reference sequence). The CDR3 is 13 amino acids. With 5 bases removed from V and 1 base from J, the gap between germline ends came to 12 bases. Both TRBC1 and TRBC2 were covered by a beta constant-region primer of two equimolar oligonucleotides. An oligonucleotide with the SP2 primer and a 12-nucleotide UMI was ligated to the cDNA 3' end. Each CDR3 protein is one row after TCRdb ran MiXCR on the UMI-ligation and nested PCR reads. The sample contains roughly 91,000 distinct CDR3 sequences, about 12% of which appear only once.

This receptor was taken from a human donor in good health. The sequenced material came from central memory CD4+ T cells from blood. V gene TRBV20-1 combines with J gene TRBJ2-7, with a possible D match to TRBD1 (6 bases). The CDR3 region has the DNA TGCAGTGCTCAGACAGGCCGATCCTACGAGCAGTACTTC. Translation gives CSAQTGRSYEQYF.